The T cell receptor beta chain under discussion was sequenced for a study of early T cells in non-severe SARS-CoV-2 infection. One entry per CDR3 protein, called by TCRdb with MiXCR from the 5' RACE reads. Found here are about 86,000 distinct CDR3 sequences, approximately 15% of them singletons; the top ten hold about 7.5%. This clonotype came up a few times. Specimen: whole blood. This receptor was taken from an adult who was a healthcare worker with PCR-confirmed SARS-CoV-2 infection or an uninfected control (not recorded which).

CDR3 in DNA: TGTGCCAGCAGCCCTCCCGCTGCCTACGAGCAGTACTTC. Translation: CASSPPAAYEQYF. The chain is built from TRBV14 and TRBJ2-7, with D unclear. Trimming shortened V by 4 bases and J by 2 bases, and 9 bases separated the two germline ends. The CDR3 length is 13 residues. The germline gives CDR1 SGHDN, CDR2 FVKESK.